A single sample gave rise to the 16 T cell receptor beta chains below, sequenced in a study of blood T cell repertoires in COVID-19 (TCRdb year 2020). Receptor libraries were prepared by the immunoSEQ multiplex PCR assay. The immuneACCESS repertoire file appears here via TCRdb, limited to in-frame rearrangements. These files lack a portion of the clones; in checked studies, under half of the deficit traces to unresolved V genes, and the cause of the others is not known. The sample contains around 24,000 clones, over 70% of them found a single time. Jointly, the top ten make up 40% to 60% of the sample. Sequenced material: peripheral blood. The receptors were gathered from a middle-aged man with active or convalescent COVID-19.

This CDR3 is CASALQSGGKTQYF. The CDR3 DNA reads TGTGCCAGCGCCCTCCAGTCCGGAGGAAAGACCCAGTACTTC. The chain joins TRBV27 to TRBJ2-5, with D possibly being TRBD2 (5 bases). Germline CDR1 MNHEY, CDR2 SMNVEV (reference sequence). This CDR3 comprises 14 residues. With 8 bases removed from V and 6 bases from J, the gap between germline ends came to 19 bases.

The J gene is TRBJ1-2, the V gene TRBV20-1; 9 nucleotides agree with TRBD1. CDR3 length: 17 amino acids. Germline lookup yields CDR1 DFQATT and CDR2 SNEGSKA (reference sequence). With V trimmed by 3 bases and J by 1 base, 12 bases remained unmatched. The CDR3 loop is CSASSIRTGVGNYGYTF. CDR3 DNA sequence: TGCAGTGCTAGTTCAATTAGGACAGGGGTGGGTAACTATGGCTACACCTTC.

The chain couples TRBV4-2 to TRBJ2-1; TRBD2 matches 12 bases. Germline V gives CDR1 LGHNA, CDR2 YNFKEQ. The junction had 7 bases not matched to a gene; V was cut back by 2 bases and J by 8 bases. The CDR3 loop spans 16 amino acids. The CDR3 coding sequence is TGTGCCAGCAGCCAACCTAGGACTAGCGGGATGCATGAGCAGTTCTTC. Translating it yields CASSQPRTSGMHEQFF.

The V call is TRBV3-1 (or the pseudogene TRBV3-2), the J call TRBJ1-5; 9 positions agree with TRBD1. The CDR3 is 16 amino acids. The J segment lost 7 bases and the V segment lost 4 bases, leaving 11 bases of the junction unmatched. CDR1 LGHDT and CDR2 YNNKEL come from the germline V gene (reference sequence). The CDR3 here is CASSPRWGQGDQPQHF. CDR3 DNA sequence: TGTGCCAGCAGCCCACGTTGGGGACAGGGAGACCAGCCCCAGCATTTT.

The rearrangement links TRBV18 to TRBJ1-1; 9 bases match TRBD1. The J segment lost 0 bases and the V segment lost 3 bases, leaving 5 bases of the junction unmatched. This CDR3 region has 16 residues. CDR1 and CDR2 (germline): KGHSH, LQKENI. The CDR3 DNA follows: TGTGCCAGCTCACCGTCACAGGGGGCGATGAACACTGAAGCTTTCTTT. Translated: CASSPSQGAMNTEAFF.

This clone was detected only once. This chain connects TRBV6-5 to TRBJ1-2, with D perhaps matching TRBD1 (5 bases). This CDR3 is built from 13 residues. Trimming took 6 bases from V and 4 from J, leaving 12 bases between them. CDR1 MNHEY and CDR2 SVGAGI come from the germline V gene. CDR3 nucleotides: TGTGCCAGCAGGAAGGGGCGCGCCTATGGCTACACCTTC. Translated, it gives CASRKGRAYGYTF.

The chain combines TRBV29-1 with TRBJ1-4; 11 nucleotides match TRBD1. The CDR3 sequence is 13 residues long. V lost 6 bases to trimming and J lost 7 bases; unmatched junction nucleotides: 4. CDR1 and CDR2 from the germline V gene are SQVTM and ANQGSEA. For the CDR3, the DNA is TGCAGCGTCGGGGACAGGGGGTTTGAAAAACTGTTTTTT. It is translated as CSVGDRGFEKLFF.

V gene TRBV18 combines with J gene TRBJ1-1, with D hard to call. The CDR3 is 14 residues long. Looked up from germline, CDR1 is KGHSH and CDR2 is LQKENI. Trimming shortened V by 2 bases and J by 6 bases, and 13 bases separated the two germline ends. The CDR3 protein is CASSPYDKNAEAFF. CDR3 in DNA: TGTGCCAGCTCACCATACGACAAAAACGCTGAAGCTTTCTTT.

The rearrangement uses TRBV11-3 and TRBJ1-6, with unresolved D. Per the germline V gene, CDR1 is SGHNT and CDR2 is YENEEA. The V end was cut by 4 bases, the J end by 5 bases, with 9 bases between. The CDR3 extends over 14 amino acids. The CDR3 nucleotides read TGTGCCAGCAGCTCCCCCCGAGATAATTCACCCCTCCACTTT. Protein: CASSSPRDNSPLHF. Variable domain in full (rest from reference TRBV11-3 and TRBJ1-6): EAGVVQSPRYKIIEKKQPVAFWCNPISGHNTLYWYLQNLGQGPELLIRYENEEAVDDSQLPKDRFSAERLKGVDSTLKIQPAELGDSAVYLCASSSPRDNSPLHFGNGTRLTVT.

This chain connects TRBV19 to TRBJ2-7; TRBD2 agrees at 8 bases. With 2 bases clipped from V and 2 bases from J, the junction kept 8 bases outside the gene matches. This CDR3 region has 16 residues. Germline CDR1 reads LNHDA; CDR2 reads SQIVND (reference sequence). Here the CDR3 DNA reads TGTGCCAGTAGTATACCCAGTGAAGCGGGGGCCTACGAGCAGTACTTC. This codes for CASSIPSEAGAYEQYF.

The chain employs TRBV11-3 and TRBJ1-1; TRBD1 matches at 9 bases. The CDR3 has 14 residues. V was pared by 10 bases and J by 4 bases, with 10 bases of the junction left unmatched. Looked up from germline, CDR1 is SGHNT and CDR2 is YENEEA. This chain's CDR3 is CATSGGQGSTEAFF. The DNA of the CDR3 is TGTGCCACGAGCGGGGGACAGGGATCCACTGAAGCTTTCTTT.

V usage is TRBV5-1 and J usage is TRBJ2-1; D ambiguous. V was trimmed by 0 bases and J by 6 bases, leaving 7 bases between them. CDR3 size: 13 residues. CDR1 is SGHRS, CDR2 YFSETQ, per germline. Written as DNA, the CDR3 is TGCGCCAGCAGCTTGGAAGCCGGCAATGAGCAGTTCTTC. Residues: CASSLEAGNEQFF.

This clone has a single count. CDR3 protein: CASSQITGDTEAFF. For the CDR3, the DNA is TGTGCCAGCAGTCAAATCACCGGGGACACTGAAGCTTTCTTT. The J gene is TRBJ1-1, the V gene TRBV6-1; unclear D gene. The CDR3 sequence is 14 residues long. Germline V lookup: CDR1 MNHNS, CDR2 SASEGT. V lost 5 bases and J 3 bases, leaving 13 bases between the germline ends.

This chain joins TRBV7-6 and TRBJ1-1; D gene unclear. This CDR3 spans 13 amino acids. V lost 3 bases and J lost 5, with 10 bases in between. CDR1 and CDR2 from the germline V gene are SGHVS and FNYEAQ. CDR3 region: CASSFSRATEAFF. The CDR3 DNA is TGTGCCAGCAGCTTTTCGAGGGCGACTGAAGCTTTCTTT.

Note on this clone: At the DNA level, this CDR3 is encoded by other sequences in the same sample as well. This rearrangement joins TRBV5-1 to TRBJ2-7; tentative D call: TRBD2 (7 bases). V lost 0 bases and J 4 bases, leaving 11 bases between the germline ends. The CDR3 has 14 residues. Germline lookup yields CDR1 SGHRS and CDR2 YFSETQ. CDR3 DNA sequence: TGCGCCAGCAGCTTGGGAGGGGGGGTTTACGAGCAGTACTTC. This encodes CASSLGGGVYEQYF.

This rearrangement joins TRBV11-3 to TRBJ2-1, with a tentative D call TRBD1 (5 bases). Germline loops: CDR1 SGHNT, CDR2 YENEEA. Trimming cost V 1 base and J 7 bases, with 11 bases left between them. This CDR3 has 14 amino acids. In DNA form, the CDR3 reads TGTGCCAGCAGCTTAGGGGGCACCCTAAATGAGCAGTTCTTC. This sequence encodes CASSLGGTLNEQFF.